What follows is one T cell receptor (beta chain) and its context. Its antigen is undetermined. The source of the sample is a study of CD4 T cells in relation to SARS-CoV-2 and coronaviruses. Looking at the study overall: ViraFEST: approximately 10-day antigen culture of PBMCs, then TCR beta CDR3 sequencing. Study-wide points: No donor gave both pre-pandemic and post-infection samples.

Trimming shortened V by 2 bases and J by 0 bases, and 6 bases separated the two germline ends. Germline V gene lookup returns CDR1 KGHSH and CDR2 LQKENI. The CDR3 totals 14 residues. The repertoire was sequenced with immunoSEQ multiplex PCR; TCRdb's copy has only in-frame clones and lacks some. The table shows about 23,000 clones, with 76% occurring only once. The unexposed donors gave CD4+ T cells in about 2010-2018, prior to COVID-19. The cells were cultured for 10 days before CD4+ T cells were isolated. This chain connects TRBV18 to TRBJ2-3; D remains ambiguous. The sample taken for sequencing was CD4+ T cells from PBMCs, cultured in vitro. The sequence was collected from a human donor in good health. CDR3 residues: CASSPSLSTDTQYF. In nucleotides, the CDR3 is TGTGCCAGCTCACCATCCCTGAGCACAGATACGCAGTATTTT.